The 25 T cell receptor beta chains listed next were all sequenced from one sample in a study of response to subunit inactivated influenza vaccine. TCRdb used MiXCR to reprocess the RT-PCR reads, holding one entry per CDR3 protein. The sample has over 450,000 distinct CDR3 sequences, 10% to 15% seen once. Here the sequenced sample was PBMCs from blood, taken about 40 days after vaccination. The receptors come from a man between 45 and 60 years old who received an inactivated influenza vaccine.

This clonotype turned up a few times. A read error may produce the germline difference seen at one junction end. V and J are TRBV29-1 and TRBJ2-1; tentatively, D is TRBD1 or TRBD2 (6 bases each). Germline values: CDR1 SQVTM, CDR2 ANQGSEA. The CDR3 totals 12 residues. The DNA for the CDR3 is TGCAGCGTTGTAAGGGGGGCCCTCCAGCCGGTCTTC. As protein: CSVVRGALQPVF.

To note about this clonotype: Compared with germline, one end of the junction differs, possibly owing to a read error. The chain has TRBV6-4 and TRBJ2-1; 8 bases match TRBD2. This CDR3 comprises 19 residues. CDR1 and CDR2 (germline): MRHNA, SNTAGT. CDR3 loop: CTSSFVSVGGRIPYNEQFF. DNA for the CDR3: TGTACCAGCAGTTTTGTGTCTGTCGGCGGGAGGATACCCTACAATGAGCAGTTCTTC.

This rearrangement joins TRBV29-1 to TRBJ1-4, with a weak D call TRBD1 (5 bases). The V and J ends lost 5 bases and 2 bases respectively, with 9 bases between them. The CDR3 totals 13 residues. Germline V gene sequence: CDR1 SQVTM, CDR2 ANQGSEA. CDR3 nucleotides: TGCAGCGTTACGGGGCTCACTAATGAAAAACTGTTTTTT. Translating it yields CSVTGLTNEKLFF. Full variable domain (outside the CDR3, taken from reference TRBV29-1 and TRBJ1-4): SAVISQKPSRDICQRGTSLTIQCQVDSQVTMMFWYRQQPGQSLTLIATANQGSEATYESGFVIDKFPISRPNLTFSTLTVSNMSPEDSSIYLCSVTGLTNEKLFFGSGTQLSVL.

This clonotype has a handful of counts. In nucleotides, the CDR3 is TGTGCCAGCACCTTACAGGGCTATGGCTACACCTTC. Amino acids: CASTLQGYGYTF. The chain carries TRBV5-6 and TRBJ1-2; possible D gene TRBD1, 6 bases. The V and J ends lost 6 bases and 4 bases respectively, with 10 bases between them. The CDR3 runs 12 residues. Per the germline V gene, CDR1 is SGHDT and CDR2 is YYEEEE.

This clonotype was seen repeatedly, ten times or more. The rearrangement joins TRBV29-1 to TRBJ2-6, with D perhaps matching TRBD1 (5 bases). The V and J ends lost 4 bases and 0 bases respectively, with 7 bases between them. The CDR3 is 14 amino acids. Looked up from germline, CDR1 is SQVTM and CDR2 is ANQGSEA. The chain's CDR3 is CSVGQSSGANVLTF. DNA of the CDR3: TGCAGCGTTGGACAGAGCTCTGGGGCCAACGTCCTGACTTTC. Variable domain in full (rest from reference TRBV29-1 and TRBJ2-6): SAVISQKPSRDICQRGTSLTIQCQVDSQVTMMFWYRQQPGQSLTLIATANQGSEATYESGFVIDKFPISRPNLTFSTLTVSNMSPEDSSIYLCSVGQSSGANVLTFGAGSRLTVL.

This clonotype was observed a few times. This chain uses TRBV6-6 with TRBJ2-5; maybe TRBD2 (6 bases). The germline V gene has CDR1 MNHNY and CDR2 SVGAGI (reference sequence). This CDR3 comprises 13 residues. The V end was cut by 6 bases, the J end by 0 bases, with 8 bases between. The CDR3 region is CASRRRDQETQYF. Here the CDR3 DNA reads TGTGCCAGCAGGCGGAGGGACCAAGAGACCCAGTACTTC.

This clonotype was counted a few times. This chain links TRBV28 with TRBJ2-7, with D perhaps matching TRBD1 or TRBD2 (6 bases each). The CDR3 consists of 14 residues. CDR1 and CDR2 from the germline V gene are MDHEN and SYDVKM. V lost 3 bases, J lost 6 bases, and 15 bases lay in between. For the CDR3, the DNA is TGTGCCAGCAGTTTTAGTTGGGGGGCATTCGAGCAGTACTTC. Residues: CASSFSWGAFEQYF.

This sequence joins TRBV29-1 and TRBJ2-2; D remains unclear. The germline V gene encodes CDR1 SQVTM and CDR2 ANQGSEA. Trimming removed 6 bases from V and 7 bases from J, with 9 bases in between. This CDR3 is built from 11 residues. Written as DNA, the CDR3 is TGCAGCGTGTGGTGGGACGGGGAGCTGTTTTTT. This translates into CSVWWDGELFF.

This clonotype was seen more than once but under ten times. V gene TRBV20-1 combines with J gene TRBJ2-5, with 11 bases matching TRBD2. Germline loops: CDR1 DFQATT, CDR2 SNEGSKA (reference sequence). CDR3 length: 14 residues. Losses at the gene ends were 6 bases for V and 3 bases for J; bases not matched to a gene: 6. The CDR3, as DNA: TGCAGTGCCACACCGGGACTAGCGGAAGAGACCCAGTACTTC. The encoded protein is CSATPGLAEETQYF.

The CDR3, as DNA: TGCAGTGCTAACCCGACTAGCTCCCCCAATTACAACGAGCAGTACTTC. Encoded protein: CSANPTSSPNYNEQYF. This chain connects TRBV20-1 to TRBJ2-7; 7 bases agree with TRBD2. The CDR3 runs 16 residues. Germline CDR1 reads DFQATT; CDR2 reads SNEGSKA (reference sequence). The V gene end was trimmed by 4 bases and the J gene end by 5 bases; junction bases not matched to a gene: 17.

This clonotype was detected ten times or more. J is TRBJ2-1 and V is TRBV27; D ambiguous. Looked up from germline, CDR1 is MNHEY and CDR2 is SMNVEV (reference sequence). V was pared by 3 bases and J by 8 bases, with 8 bases between. The length of the CDR3 is 12 residues. For the CDR3, the DNA is TGTGCCAGCAGTTTGATCGGCGATGAGCAGTTCTTC. Encoded protein: CASSLIGDEQFF.

This clonotype was counted a few times. This chain joins TRBV18 and TRBJ2-3; 10 bases line up with TRBD2. V shed 0 bases, J shed 9 bases, and the junction held 9 bases outside the gene matches. Germline values: CDR1 KGHSH, CDR2 LQKENI. The CDR3 has 16 residues. CDR3 sequence: CASSPPATSGMLTQYF. CDR3 sequence (DNA): TGTGCCAGCTCACCACCGGCCACTAGCGGGATGTTAACGCAGTATTTT. The full variable domain, completed using reference TRBV18 and TRBJ2-3, is NAGVMQNPRHLVRRRGQEARLRCSPMKGHSHVYWYRQLPEEGLKFMVYLQKENIIDESGMPKERFSAEFPKEGPSILRIQQVVRGDSAAYFCASSPPATSGMLTQYFGPGTRLTVL.

This clonotype was counted only a few times. The chain recombines TRBV7-8 with TRBJ2-7; D is perhaps TRBD1 or TRBD2 (5 bases each). The CDR3 loop spans 14 amino acids. V lost 5 bases, J lost 6 bases, and 17 bases lay in between. CDR1 and CDR2 from the germline V gene are SGHVS and FQNEAQ. CDR3 sequence reads: CASSAGTTVGEQYF. In DNA, the CDR3 is TGTGCCAGCAGCGCCGGGACCACTGTCGGCGAGCAGTACTTC.

This clonotype was detected a few times. V gene TRBV6-2 or TRBV6-3 combines with J gene TRBJ2-6; D not resolved. The CDR3 is made up of 22 amino acids. Germline V lookup: CDR1 MNHEY, CDR2 SVGEGT. The V gene lost 2 bases and the J gene lost 2 bases, with 28 bases spanning the gap. CDR3 sequence: CASSYPPPLTGSRSTGANVLTF. The CDR3 DNA is TGTGCCAGCAGTTACCCCCCTCCGCTTACGGGTTCAAGATCTACTGGGGCCAACGTCCTGACTTTC.

This clonotype was detected many times. This sequence joins TRBV5-5 and TRBJ1-6; D remains unclear. Germline V gene data show CDR1 as SGHKS and CDR2 as YYEKEE (reference sequence). V dropped 5 bases and J dropped 7 bases, with 19 bases sitting between them. The CDR3 runs to 16 residues. The CDR3 reads CASRPDFRESNSPLHF. The CDR3 DNA follows: TGTGCCAGCAGACCTGATTTCCGGGAATCGAATTCACCCCTCCACTTT.

This clonotype was seen many times. The rearrangement links TRBV29-1 to TRBJ2-2, with a weak D call TRBD1 (5 bases). Germline lookup yields CDR1 SQVTM and CDR2 ANQGSEA. This CDR3 comprises 16 residues. Trimming took off 6 bases at V and 0 bases at J, with 17 bases between the two ends. In DNA form, the CDR3 reads TGCAGCGTGGGGAAAGGGGTGAACGCGAACACCGGGGAGCTGTTTTTT. Translated: CSVGKGVNANTGELFF.

The table lists this clonotype with many counts. Written as DNA, the CDR3 is TGCAGTGCTAGAGATCTAACCAGCATCTCCCGGGAGACCCAGTACTTC. This sequence encodes CSARDLTSISRETQYF. The chain couples TRBV20-1 to TRBJ2-5; D gene unclear. V was cut by 0 bases and J by 5 bases, with 19 bases left in between. Germline V gives CDR1 DFQATT, CDR2 SNEGSKA (reference sequence). This CDR3 has 16 residues.

The chain has TRBV6-2 or TRBV6-3 and TRBJ2-1; TRBD2 is a possible D gene (6 bases). This CDR3 spans 15 amino acids. Germline V lookup: CDR1 MNHEY, CDR2 SVGEGT. The germline V and J ends were trimmed by 4 bases and 6 bases, with 16 bases remaining between them. This CDR3 is CASSFEGYGSNEQFF. CDR3 nucleotide sequence: TGTGCCAGCAGTTTTGAGGGATACGGGAGCAATGAGCAGTTCTTC.

In this sample, this clonotype turned up a few times. The rearrangement links TRBV7-9 to TRBJ2-5; 7 bases are shared with TRBD1. V gave up 8 bases and J gave up 0 bases; unmatched junction bases: 3. This CDR3 has 13 residues. Germline loops: CDR1 SEHNR, CDR2 FQNEAQ (reference sequence). CDR3 loop: CASGGQNQETQYF. CDR3 coding DNA: TGTGCCAGCGGGGGACAGAACCAAGAGACCCAGTACTTC.

This clonotype has only a few counts. V gene TRBV13 combines with J gene TRBJ2-3; TRBD2 matches 9 bases. Germline CDR1 is PRHDT and CDR2 is FYEKMQ (reference sequence). With V trimmed by 5 bases and J by 2 bases, 14 bases remained unmatched. CDR3 length: 18 amino acids. Here the CDR3 DNA reads TGTGCCAGCAGCCCCGAAATCGGGGAGCGGGAGGACACAGATACGCAGTATTTT. This codes for CASSPEIGEREDTDTQYF.

This clonotype appeared a few times. This rearrangement joins TRBV7-8 to TRBJ2-1; possible D gene TRBD2, 5 bases. Germline values: CDR1 SGHVS, CDR2 FQNEAQ. With 5 bases removed from V and 9 bases from J, the gap between germline ends came to 11 bases. The CDR3 extends over 12 amino acids. The CDR3 nucleotides read TGTGCCAGCAGCAGGCCGGGAATTGAGCAGTTCTTC. It specifies CASSRPGIEQFF.

A few counts support this clonotype. The chain combines TRBV5-1 with TRBJ2-1, with unresolved D. The germline V gene encodes CDR1 SGHRS and CDR2 YFSETQ. The CDR3 covers 14 residues. Trimming shortened V by 4 bases and J by 3 bases, and 11 bases separated the two germline ends. CDR3 residues: CASSIDTYYNEQFF. CDR3 DNA sequence: TGCGCCAGCAGCATTGACACGTACTACAATGAGCAGTTCTTC.

This chain connects TRBV20-1 to TRBJ1-2; 8 nucleotides line up with TRBD1. There are 13 residues in the CDR3. Germline loops: CDR1 DFQATT, CDR2 SNEGSKA (reference sequence). J gave up 7 bases and V 6 bases, and 10 bases lay outside the gene matches. The CDR3 bases are TGCAGTGCCCTCCTAGTGACAGGGGCTGGCTACACCTTC. This translates into CSALLVTGAGYTF.

The chain joins TRBV12-3 or TRBV12-4 to TRBJ1-2; the match to TRBD1 covers 9 bases. The CDR3 extends over 16 amino acids. The J segment lost 2 bases and the V segment lost 6 bases, leaving 10 bases of the junction unmatched. The CDR3 DNA follows: TGTGCCAGCAGCCCTCCCCGACAGGGGGAGAACTATGGCTACACCTTC. It specifies CASSPPRQGENYGYTF.

This clonotype has at least ten counts. The rearrangement links TRBV15 to TRBJ2-2; D not resolved. CDR3 length: 12 amino acids. Trimming left V 1 base short and J 7 bases short, with 4 bases between. The V gene's germline CDR1 is LNHNV and CDR2 YYDKDF (reference sequence). In nucleotides, the CDR3 is TGTGCCACCAGCAGAGTTGGCGGGGAGCTGTTTTTT. It specifies CATSRVGGELFF.